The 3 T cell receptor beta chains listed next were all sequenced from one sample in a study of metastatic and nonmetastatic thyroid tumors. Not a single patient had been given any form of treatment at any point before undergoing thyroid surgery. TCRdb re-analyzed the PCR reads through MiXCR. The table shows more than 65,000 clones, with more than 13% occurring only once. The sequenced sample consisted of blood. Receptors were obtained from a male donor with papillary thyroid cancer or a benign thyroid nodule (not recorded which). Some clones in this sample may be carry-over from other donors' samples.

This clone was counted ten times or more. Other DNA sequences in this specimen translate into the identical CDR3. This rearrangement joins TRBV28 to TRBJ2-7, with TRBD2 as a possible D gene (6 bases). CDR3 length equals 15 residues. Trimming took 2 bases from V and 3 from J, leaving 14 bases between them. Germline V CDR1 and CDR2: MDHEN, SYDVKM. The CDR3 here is CASSLTGEVGYEQYF. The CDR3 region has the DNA TGTGCCAGCAGTTTAACCGGGGAGGTAGGCTACGAGCAGTACTTC.

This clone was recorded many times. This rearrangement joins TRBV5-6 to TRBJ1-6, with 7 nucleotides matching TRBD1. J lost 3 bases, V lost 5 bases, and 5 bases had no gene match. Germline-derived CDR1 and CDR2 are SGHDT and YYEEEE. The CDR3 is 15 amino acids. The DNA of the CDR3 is TGTGCCAGCAGTTCTCGACAGGGCTATAATTCACCCCTCCACTTT. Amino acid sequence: CASSSRQGYNSPLHF.

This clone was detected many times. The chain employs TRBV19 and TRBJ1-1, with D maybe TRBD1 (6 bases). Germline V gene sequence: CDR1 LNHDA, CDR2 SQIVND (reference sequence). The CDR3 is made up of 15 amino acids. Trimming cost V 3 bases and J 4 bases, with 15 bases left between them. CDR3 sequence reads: CASSIDQGPATEAFF. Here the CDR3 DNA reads TGTGCCAGTAGTATCGATCAGGGGCCGGCCACTGAAGCTTTCTTT.